Sequencing of this T cell receptor beta chain was carried out in a study of CXCR3-negative and CXCR3-positive naive CD8 T cells. There are 15 residues in the CDR3. Study-level points and caveats: Similarly elevated diversity marked both naive subsets, with memory CD8+ cells showing far lower diversity. CXCR3 expression dropped partially after cryopreservation, and most assays relied on fresh PBMCs. Against CXCR3-negative naive cells, CXCR3-positive naive cells showed more hydrophobic TRB CDR3s.

Sorting was done in triplicate for each CD8+ T cell subset (about 280,000 cells each). Cells classed as naive CD8+ T cells were CD45RO-CCR7+CD27+CD95-. A note on this clonotype: What it binds is not known.

Carrying UMI labels, the TRB cDNA libraries were prepared through 5' RACE. Reanalyzing the 5' RACE reads, TCRdb keeps one entry per CDR3 protein, without DNA. The table for this sample gives roughly 110,000 distinct CDR3 sequences. Sequencing was carried out using naive CXCR3+ CD8+ T cells from blood. Subset specified: CD45RO-CCR7+CD27+CD95- naive CD8+ T cells expressing CXCR3 (TNR3+). The rearrangement uses TRBV12-3 or TRBV12-4 and TRBJ2-1; checking the TCRdb D call of TRBD2 is not possible without DNA. The receptor was isolated from a human donor in good health. Some clones in this sample may be carry-over from other donors' samples. Here the CDR3 reads CASRSRDSSYNEQFF.